A selection of T cell receptor beta chains follows, all from one sample in a study of post-analysis software for immune sequencing data. MiXCR, run by TCRdb on the PCR reads, gives a single entry per CDR3 protein. The sample lists roughly 580,000 distinct CDR3 sequences; roughly 40% were seen once. Sequencing input: blood. These receptors were taken from a girl aged 10-17 years with multiple sclerosis. CDR3s include the opening cysteine and the closing phenylalanine or tryptophan. D genes are given only for firm matches. Clone size appears in some rows only: once, few, many, or a class for an expanded clone.

CDR3 DNA,CDR3 protein,J gene,CDR3 length,clone size,D gene,V gene
TGTGCCAGCAGCCAAGATGCTAGCGGGAGGGATATGTCCCAGTACTTC,CASSQDASGRDMSQYF,TRBJ2-7,16,-,TRBD2,TRBV4-2
TGTGCCAGCAGTCTCGCTACAGACTATGGCTACACCTTC,CASSLATDYGYTF,TRBJ1-2,13,-,-,TRBV12-3/TRBV12-4
TGTGCCACCAGGAGATCGACAGCTAACTATGGCTACACCTTC,CATRRSTANYGYTF,TRBJ1-2,14,few,-,TRBV15
TGTGCCAGCAGTTGGGGGGACGAGGAGCAGTATTTT,CASSWGDEEQYF,TRBJ2-3,12,-,-,TRBV12-3/TRBV12-4
TGTGCCAGCAGCCAAGGGATCACAGGGGTCAGTGAGCAGTTCTTC,CASSQGITGVSEQFF,TRBJ2-1,15,-,TRBD1,TRBV3-1
TGTGCCACCAGCAGAGATCGGAGCAGGGGGCAGATAGATACGCAGTATTTT,CATSRDRSRGQIDTQYF,TRBJ2-3,17,-,TRBD1,TRBV15
TGTGCCAGCAGTCCCCGGACAGACCCAGACTATGGCTACACCTTC,CASSPRTDPDYGYTF,TRBJ1-2,15,-,-,TRBV6-1
TGTGCCATCAGTGATGAAGTGCAAGAGACCCAGTACTTC,CAISDEVQETQYF,TRBJ2-5,13,many,-,TRBV10-3
TGTGCCAGCAGCCAAGATCAGGGGACAGGATCCTCACCCCTCCACTTT,CASSQDQGTGSSPLHF,TRBJ1-6,16,-,TRBD1,TRBV3-1
TGCGCCAGCAGCTTGACCCCCGGGGCGCGAGGCACTGAAGCTTTCTTT,CASSLTPGARGTEAFF,TRBJ1-1,16,-,-,TRBV5-1
TGTGCCAGCAGTTTACTCACTAGCGGGGACTACCAAGAGACCCAGTACTTC,CASSLLTSGDYQETQYF,TRBJ2-5,17,few,TRBD2,TRBV27
TGTGCCAGCAGTTACTCCCCCCCGACAGGGATTTTTTACGAGCAGTACTTC,CASSYSPPTGIFYEQYF,TRBJ2-7,17,-,TRBD1,TRBV6-5
TGCAGCGTTGAACTGCCCCGGGGACAATGGGTCACTGAAGCTTTCTTT,CSVELPRGQWVTEAFF,TRBJ1-1,16,few,-,TRBV29-1
TGCGCCAGCAGCCAAGATCGACTAGCGGGAGGTCAAGAGACCCAGTACTTC,CASSQDRLAGGQETQYF,TRBJ2-5,17,once,TRBD2,TRBV4-1
TGCAGTGCCACGGACACCGGGGAGCTGTTTTTT,CSATDTGELFF,TRBJ2-2,11,-,-,TRBV20-1
TGCGCCAGCAGCCAAAGCGGGATTCTTGAGACCCAGTACTTC,CASSQSGILETQYF,TRBJ2-5,14,-,TRBD2,TRBV4-1
TGCAGCGTTGAGACAGGTGAAGCTTTCTTT,CSVETGEAFF,TRBJ1-1,10,once,-,TRBV29-1
TGTGCCAGCAGCGGACGACTAGCGAATGAGCAGTTCTTC,CASSGRLANEQFF,TRBJ2-1,13,few,TRBD2,TRBV7-2
TGTGCCAGCAGCCCCTCGGACAGGGGGCATGAGCAGTTCTTC,CASSPSDRGHEQFF,TRBJ2-1,14,-,TRBD1,TRBV7-2
TGTGCCACCAGCAGAGTCCAAGTCTCTGGCACTGAAGCTTTCTTT,CATSRVQVSGTEAFF,TRBJ1-1,15,few,-,TRBV15
TGTGCCAGCAGTTGGCAACCTAGCGGGACCATCTACGAGCAGTACTTC,CASSWQPSGTIYEQYF,TRBJ2-7,16,-,TRBD2,TRBV6-2/TRBV6-3
TGTGCCAGCGCCCAGACCAGGGCAAACACTGAAGCTTTCTTT,CASAQTRANTEAFF,TRBJ1-1,14,-,-,TRBV6-2/TRBV6-3
TGCGCCAGCAGCTTGAACCCATTGGCAGATACGCAGTATTTT,CASSLNPLADTQYF,TRBJ2-3,14,-,-,TRBV5-1
TGCAGTGCTAGGGCCCCGGCCGATGAGCAGTTCTTC,CSARAPADEQFF,TRBJ2-1,12,-,-,TRBV20-1
TGCGCCAGCAGTATCGTCCTAGCGGCAGATACGCAGTATTTT,CASSIVLAADTQYF,TRBJ2-3,14,few,TRBD2,TRBV10-2